These 8 T cell receptor beta chains were all obtained from the same sample, sequenced in a study of blood T cell repertoires in COVID-19. The data were produced by immunoSEQ multiplex PCR, yet TCRdb's version contains in-frame clones alone and is incomplete. The sample lists some 240,000 clones, 80% to 90% seen once, with 2.5% to 3.5% in the top ten. Sequencing was carried out using PBMCs or T cells enriched from blood (not recorded which). These receptors were collected from a middle-aged woman who had been exposed to COVID-19.

The chain has TRBV4-2 and TRBJ1-4, with 8 bases lining up with TRBD1. Germline V lookup: CDR1 LGHNA, CDR2 YNFKEQ. Trimming at V came to 1 base and at J to 7 bases, leaving 11 bases not matched to a gene. The CDR3 spans 17 residues. The CDR3 DNA is TGTGCCAGCAGCCAAGGGCAGGGGGCGCCTAGGTCTGAAAAACTGTTTTTT. It encodes CASSQGQGAPRSEKLFF.

In its sample, this clone was seen once. The chain has TRBV5-4 and TRBJ1-2; 9 bases fit TRBD1. Trimming took 4 bases from V and 8 from J; bases not matched to a gene: 6. This CDR3 is 13 amino acids long. Germline loops: CDR1 SGHNT, CDR2 YYREEE (reference sequence). The CDR3 loop is CASSQNRGLGYTF. CDR3 nucleotide sequence: TGTGCCAGCAGCCAGAACAGGGGGCTAGGCTACACCTTC.

This chain connects TRBV5-8 to TRBJ2-7; D not certain. From germline, CDR1 is SGHTS and CDR2 YDEGEE. This CDR3 spans 14 amino acids. V was trimmed by 4 bases and J by 3 bases, leaving 14 bases between them. The CDR3 protein is CASSSSPSFYEQYF. CDR3 bases: TGTGCCAGCAGCAGCTCGCCGAGTTTCTACGAGCAGTACTTC.

This rearrangement joins TRBV15 to TRBJ1-3; D is unresolved. The CDR3 runs 14 residues. V gave up 4 bases and J gave up 1 base, with 8 bases separating them. In germline, CDR1 is LNHNV, CDR2 YYDKDF (reference sequence). In DNA, the CDR3 is TGTGCCACCAGCACACCGGAGTCTGGAAACACCATATATTTT. Residues: CATSTPESGNTIYF. The variable domain in full, completed from reference TRBV15 and TRBJ1-3, reads DAMVIQNPRYQVTQFGKPVTLSCSQTLNHNVMYWYQQKSSQAPKLLFHYYDKDFNNEADTPDNFQSRRPNTSFCFLDIRSPGLGDTAMYLCATSTPESGNTIYFGEGSWLTVV.

The V gene is TRBV12-3 or TRBV12-4, the J gene TRBJ1-1, with D unclear. V was pared by 8 bases and J by 4 bases, with 8 bases between. The CDR3 runs 11 residues. The CDR3: CASSMATEAFF. In DNA form, the CDR3 reads TGTGCCAGCTCGATGGCCACTGAAGCTTTCTTT.

CDR3 nucleotide sequence: TGTGCCAGCAGCACAAGGACCGGGACAGGGGGCGGTGGCTACACCTTC. Translated: CASSTRTGTGGGGYTF. The V gene is TRBV7-2, the J gene TRBJ1-2; TRBD1 agrees at 12 bases. J gave up 7 bases and V 5 bases, and 11 bases lay outside the gene matches. Germline CDR1 reads SGHTA; CDR2 reads FQGNSA. CDR3 length: 16 amino acids.

This rearrangement joins TRBV13 to TRBJ2-3; D not resolved. Trimming removed 5 bases from V and 3 bases from J, with 12 bases in between. The CDR3 loop spans 14 amino acids. Germline V gives CDR1 PRHDT, CDR2 FYEKMQ (reference sequence). CDR3 protein: CASSPPSMTDTQYF. The CDR3 DNA reads as TGTGCCAGCAGCCCCCCTAGTATGACAGATACGCAGTATTTT.

The J gene is TRBJ2-5, the V gene TRBV12-3 or TRBV12-4, with a possible D match to TRBD1 (5 bases). The CDR3 is 13 residues long. V was trimmed by 4 bases and J by 2 bases, leaving 8 bases between them. In nucleotides, the CDR3 is TGTGCCAGCAGTTCGACAGTGCAAGAGACCCAGTACTTC. The encoded protein is CASSSTVQETQYF.